Listed here is a single T cell receptor beta chain. Positive CCR7 selection of CD45RO-negative cells yielded the naive CD8 cells, and terminally differentiated effector memory CD45RA+ cells were excluded. This entry is derived from a study of shared clonotypes between healthy human individuals. J gave up 6 bases and V 5 bases, and 2 bases lay outside the gene matches. The CDR3 has 13 residues. From germline, CDR1 is MNHEY and CDR2 SVGAGI. Sequencing was performed with immunoSEQ multiplex PCR; in TCRdb, only in-frame clones are kept and a portion is missing. The table has about 820,000 clones, around 92% seen once; the top ten hold more than 20%.

The J gene is TRBJ2-2, the V gene TRBV6-5; 8 positions agree with TRBD1. Sequencing was done on a sample of naive CD8+ T cells sorted from blood. This TCR was sampled from a man aged 25 to 40 in good health. Written as DNA, the CDR3 is TGTGCCAGCAGTAGGACAGGGTCCGGGGAGCTGTTTTTT. The encoded protein is CASSRTGSGELFF.